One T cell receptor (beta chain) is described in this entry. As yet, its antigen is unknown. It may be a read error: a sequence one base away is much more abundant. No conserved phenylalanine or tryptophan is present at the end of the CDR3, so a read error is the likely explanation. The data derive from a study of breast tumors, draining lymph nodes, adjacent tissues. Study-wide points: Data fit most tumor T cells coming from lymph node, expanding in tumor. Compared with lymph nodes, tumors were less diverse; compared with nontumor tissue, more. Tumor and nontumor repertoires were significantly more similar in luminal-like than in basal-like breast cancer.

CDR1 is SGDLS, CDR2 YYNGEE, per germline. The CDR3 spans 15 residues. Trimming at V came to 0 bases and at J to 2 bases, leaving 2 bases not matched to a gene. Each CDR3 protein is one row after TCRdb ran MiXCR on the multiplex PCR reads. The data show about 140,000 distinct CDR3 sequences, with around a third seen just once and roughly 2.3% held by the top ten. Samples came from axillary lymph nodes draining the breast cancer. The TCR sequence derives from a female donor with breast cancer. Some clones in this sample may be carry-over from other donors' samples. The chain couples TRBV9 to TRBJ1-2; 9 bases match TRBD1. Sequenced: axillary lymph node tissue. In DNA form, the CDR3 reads TGTGCCAGCAGCGTAGACGGGACAGGGAACTATGGCTACACCCTC. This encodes CASSVDGTGNYGYTL.